These T cell receptor beta chains were read from a single sample in a study of blood T cells in healthy people across ages. TCRdb re-called the 5' RACE reads with MiXCR, one entry per CDR3 protein. Among over a million distinct CDR3 sequences listed, 40% to 55% were seen once. The specimen was blood. The receptors were sampled from a woman aged 55-70 years in good health. CDR3s include the opening cysteine and the closing phenylalanine or tryptophan. Fields, in order: V gene, clone size, J gene, CDR3 protein. For some rows the clone size is stated as once, few or many, or as a class when expanded; others skip it.

TRBV24-1	NA	TRBJ2-1	CATIPSTGGKDEQFF
TRBV11-2	NA	TRBJ2-5	CASSLGLQDTQYF
TRBV7-9	few	TRBJ2-7	CASSPPDRTYEQYF
TRBV13	NA	TRBJ2-1	CASSVYSSYNEQFF
TRBV2	once	TRBJ2-3	CASSEGGVGTDTRYF
TRBV5-1	few	TRBJ1-2	CASSLGAGEGYTF
TRBV14	NA	TRBJ2-7	CASSHPEASYEQYF
TRBV5-4	NA	TRBJ2-7	CASKLGSSYEQYF
TRBV12-3/TRBV12-4	NA	TRBJ2-7	CASSAGGGAPSYEQYF
TRBV9	NA	TRBJ1-2	CASSVGPTGPVHYGYTF
TRBV9	NA	TRBJ2-1	CASSVAGGPSSYNEQFF
TRBV9	few	TRBJ2-5	CASSVEARVQETQYF
TRBV20-1	NA	TRBJ2-6	CSARDFGANVLTF
TRBV10-1	few	TRBJ2-1	CASSDRDSHNNEQFF
TRBV4-2	NA	TRBJ2-2	CASSQEVQRTGELFF
TRBV15	NA	TRBJ2-1	CATSRDGVDEQFF
TRBV12-3/TRBV12-4	few	TRBJ1-2	CASNLDRDGYTF
TRBV12-3/TRBV12-4	few	TRBJ2-5	CASSRYPDGEETQYF
TRBV6-5	NA	TRBJ2-3	CASSPGQSFTDTQYF
TRBV4-1	NA	TRBJ2-7	CASSQVRTGIYEQYF
TRBV4-1	NA	TRBJ2-5	CASSQDPPAGLQETQYF
TRBV25-1	NA	TRBJ2-7	CASSDIPGLAGATPYEQYF
TRBV12-3/TRBV12-4	NA	NA	CASSSMWGDSEQYF
TRBV20-1	NA	TRBJ2-1	CSAKPPAGVLNEQFF
TRBV6-1	NA	TRBJ2-3	CASSEWSTSDLDTQYF
TRBV25-1	once	TRBJ1-2	CASRGGQGVTGYTF
TRBV6-5	NA	TRBJ1-2	CASSYFGANYGYTF
TRBV11-2	NA	TRBJ2-7	CASSFRDRTASYEQYF
TRBV27	NA	TRBJ2-3	CASSFSTDAQYF
TRBV3-1	few	TRBJ2-5	CASSHGGLAGRQETQYF
TRBV29-1	NA	TRBJ2-2	CSVSKSGVDTGELFF
TRBV12-3/TRBV12-4	many	TRBJ2-7	CASSSGPSYEQYF
TRBV10-3	few	TRBJ2-4	CAISAEAGPRGDIQYF
TRBV6-2/TRBV6-3	few	TRBJ2-5	CASSYSLREVEETQYF
TRBV7-3	NA	TRBJ2-1	CTSSPTGGRSYNEQFF
TRBV29-1	many	TRBJ1-2	CSVWTGEGGYTF
TRBV10-3	NA	TRBJ1-5	CAISRDNNQPQHF
TRBV7-8	NA	TRBJ2-1	CASSLFPPRTYNEQFF
TRBV20-1	few	TRBJ1-2	CSARGGVRDGYTF
TRBV20-1	NA	NA	CSARDGGQGGHEQYF
TRBV9	few	TRBJ2-3	CASSPGLMSTDTQYF
TRBV6-1	NA	TRBJ2-2	CASSVEGNTGELFF
TRBV7-2	few	TRBJ2-1	CASSFNQGNEQFF
TRBV11-2	few	TRBJ2-1	CASSFRADEQFF
TRBV7-9	NA	TRBJ2-4	CASSHDRLKNIQYF
TRBV10-2	once	TRBJ1-1	CASGRGRAEAFF
TRBV12-3/TRBV12-4	NA	TRBJ2-1	CASSLKASQQFF
TRBV27	NA	TRBJ1-6	CASTIQGGSYNSPLHF
TRBV10-3	few	TRBJ2-1	CAISEKEAGEQFF